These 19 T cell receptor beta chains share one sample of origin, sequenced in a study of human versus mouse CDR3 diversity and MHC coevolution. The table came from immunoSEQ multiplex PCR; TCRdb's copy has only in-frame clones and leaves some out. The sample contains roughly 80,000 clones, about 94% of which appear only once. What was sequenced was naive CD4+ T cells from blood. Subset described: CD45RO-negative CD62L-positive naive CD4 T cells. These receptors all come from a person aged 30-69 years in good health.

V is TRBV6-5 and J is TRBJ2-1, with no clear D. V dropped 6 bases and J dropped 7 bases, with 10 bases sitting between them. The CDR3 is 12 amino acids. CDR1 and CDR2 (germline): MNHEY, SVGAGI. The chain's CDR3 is CASSPTWNEQFF. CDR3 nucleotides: TGTGCCAGCAGCCCGACTTGGAATGAGCAGTTCTTC.

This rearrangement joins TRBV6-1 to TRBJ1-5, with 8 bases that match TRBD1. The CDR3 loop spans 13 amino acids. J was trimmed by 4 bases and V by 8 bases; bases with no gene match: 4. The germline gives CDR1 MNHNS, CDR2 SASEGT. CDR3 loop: CASRGQVNQPQHF. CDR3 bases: TGTGCCAGCCGGGGACAGGTGAATCAGCCCCAGCATTTT.

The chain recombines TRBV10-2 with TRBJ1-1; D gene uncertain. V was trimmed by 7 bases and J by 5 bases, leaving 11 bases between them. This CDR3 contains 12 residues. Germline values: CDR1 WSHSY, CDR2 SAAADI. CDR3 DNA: TGCGCCAGCACCTTGTTCGGGACTGAAGCTTTCTTT. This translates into CASTLFGTEAFF.

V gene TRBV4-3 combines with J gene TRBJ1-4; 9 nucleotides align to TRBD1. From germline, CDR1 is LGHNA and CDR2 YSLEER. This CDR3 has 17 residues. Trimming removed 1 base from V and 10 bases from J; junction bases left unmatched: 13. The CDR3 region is CASSQAPQGQGYGKLFF. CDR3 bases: TGCGCCAGCAGCCAAGCCCCCCAGGGACAGGGATATGGAAAACTGTTTTTT.

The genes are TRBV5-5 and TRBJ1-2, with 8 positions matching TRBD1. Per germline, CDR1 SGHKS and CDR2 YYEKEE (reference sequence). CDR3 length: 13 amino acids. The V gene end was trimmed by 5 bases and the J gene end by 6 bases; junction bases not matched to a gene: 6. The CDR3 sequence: CASSFGQGDGYTF. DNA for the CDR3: TGTGCCAGCAGTTTCGGACAGGGTGATGGCTACACCTTC.

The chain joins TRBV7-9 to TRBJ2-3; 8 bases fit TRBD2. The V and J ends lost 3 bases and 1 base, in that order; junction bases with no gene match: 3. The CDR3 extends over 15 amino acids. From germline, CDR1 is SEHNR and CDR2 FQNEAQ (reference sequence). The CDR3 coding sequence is TGTGCCAGCAGCTTGGGGCGGGGGGGCACAGATACGCAGTATTTT. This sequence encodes CASSLGRGGTDTQYF.

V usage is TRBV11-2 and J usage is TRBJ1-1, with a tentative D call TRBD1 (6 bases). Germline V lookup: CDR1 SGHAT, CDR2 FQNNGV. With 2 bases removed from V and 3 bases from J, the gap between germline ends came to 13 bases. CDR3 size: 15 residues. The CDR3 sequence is CASSLTGRTDTEAFF. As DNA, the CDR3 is TGTGCCAGCAGCTTAACCGGTAGGACAGACACTGAAGCTTTCTTT.

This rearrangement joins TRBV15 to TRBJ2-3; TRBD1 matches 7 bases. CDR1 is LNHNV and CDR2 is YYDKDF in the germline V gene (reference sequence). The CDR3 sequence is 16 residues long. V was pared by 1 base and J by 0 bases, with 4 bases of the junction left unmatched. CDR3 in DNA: TGTGCCACCAGCAGAGGACGAGGGGGCAGCACAGATACGCAGTATTTT. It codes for CATSRGRGGSTDTQYF.

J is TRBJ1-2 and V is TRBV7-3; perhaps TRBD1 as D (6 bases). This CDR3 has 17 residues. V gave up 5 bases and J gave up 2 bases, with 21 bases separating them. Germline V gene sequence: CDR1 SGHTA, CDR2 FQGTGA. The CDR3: CASSPNGQRGTNYGYTF. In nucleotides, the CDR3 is TGTGCCAGCAGCCCTAACGGGCAGAGGGGGACCAACTATGGCTACACCTTC. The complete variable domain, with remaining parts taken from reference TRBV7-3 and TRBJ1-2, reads GAGVSQTPSNKVTEKGKYVELRCDPISGHTALYWYRQSLGQGPEFLIYFQGTGAADDSGLPNDRFFAVRPEGSVSTLKIQRTERGDSAVYLCASSPNGQRGTNYGYTFGSGTRLTVV.

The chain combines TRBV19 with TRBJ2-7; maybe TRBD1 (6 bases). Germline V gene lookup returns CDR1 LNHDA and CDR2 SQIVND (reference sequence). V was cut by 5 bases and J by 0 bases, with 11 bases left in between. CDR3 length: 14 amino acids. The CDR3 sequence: CASSPRTASYEQYF. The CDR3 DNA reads TGTGCCAGTAGTCCCCGGACAGCCTCCTACGAGCAGTACTTC.

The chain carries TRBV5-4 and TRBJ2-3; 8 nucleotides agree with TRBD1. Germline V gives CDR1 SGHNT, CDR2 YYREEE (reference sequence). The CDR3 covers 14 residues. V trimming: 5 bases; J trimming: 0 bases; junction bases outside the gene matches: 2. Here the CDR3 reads CASRRQGSTDTQYF. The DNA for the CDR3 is TGTGCCAGCAGACGACAGGGGAGCACAGATACGCAGTATTTT.

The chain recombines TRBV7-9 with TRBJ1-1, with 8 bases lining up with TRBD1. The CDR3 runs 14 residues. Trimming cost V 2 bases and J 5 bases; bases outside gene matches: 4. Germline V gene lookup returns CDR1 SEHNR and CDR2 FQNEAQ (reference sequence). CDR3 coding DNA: TGTGCCAGCAGCTTACCAGGGGGCGGGACTGAAGCTTTCTTT. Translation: CASSLPGGGTEAFF. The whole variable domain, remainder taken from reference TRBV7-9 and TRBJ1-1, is DTGVSQNPRHKITKRGQNVTFRCDPISEHNRLYWYRQTLGQGPEFLTYFQNEAQLEKSRLLSDRFSAERPKGSFSTLEIQRTEQGDSAMYLCASSLPGGGTEAFFGQGTRLTVV.

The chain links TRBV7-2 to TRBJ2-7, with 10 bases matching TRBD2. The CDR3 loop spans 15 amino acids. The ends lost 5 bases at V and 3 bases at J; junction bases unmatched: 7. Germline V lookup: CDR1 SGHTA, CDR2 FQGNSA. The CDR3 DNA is TGTGCCAGCAGCCCCCGGGCTAGCGGGAGCTACGAGCAGTACTTC. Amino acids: CASSPRASGSYEQYF.

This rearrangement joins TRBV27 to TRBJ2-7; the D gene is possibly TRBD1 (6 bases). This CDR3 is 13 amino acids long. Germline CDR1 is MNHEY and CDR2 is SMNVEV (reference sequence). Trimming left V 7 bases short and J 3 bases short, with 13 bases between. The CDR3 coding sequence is TGTGCCAGCACCCAAGGCAGGGGCTACGAGCAGTACTTC. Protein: CASTQGRGYEQYF.

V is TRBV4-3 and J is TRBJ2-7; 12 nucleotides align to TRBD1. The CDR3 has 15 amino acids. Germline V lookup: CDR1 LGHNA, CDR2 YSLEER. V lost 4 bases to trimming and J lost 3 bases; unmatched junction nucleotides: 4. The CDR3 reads CASSRGTGGLYEQYF. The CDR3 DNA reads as TGCGCCAGCAGCCGAGGGACAGGGGGCCTCTACGAGCAGTACTTC.

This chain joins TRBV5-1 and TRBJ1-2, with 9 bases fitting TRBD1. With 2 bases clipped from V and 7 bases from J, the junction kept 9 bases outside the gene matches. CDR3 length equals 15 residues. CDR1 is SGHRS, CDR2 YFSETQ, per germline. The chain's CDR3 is CASSFLDRGTGGYTF. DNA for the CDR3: TGCGCCAGCAGCTTTCTGGACAGGGGCACGGGTGGCTACACCTTC. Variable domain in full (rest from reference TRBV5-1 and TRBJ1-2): KAGVTQTPRYLIKTRGQQVTLSCSPISGHRSVSWYQQTPGQGLQFLFEYFSETQRNKGNFPGRFSGRQFSNSRSEMNVSTLELGDSALYLCASSFLDRGTGGYTFGSGTRLTVV.

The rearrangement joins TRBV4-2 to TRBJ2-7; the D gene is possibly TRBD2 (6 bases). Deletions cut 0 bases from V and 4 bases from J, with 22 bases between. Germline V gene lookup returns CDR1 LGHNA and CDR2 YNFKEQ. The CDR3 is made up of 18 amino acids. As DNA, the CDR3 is TGTGCCAGCAGCCAAGATTTGGGACGGGGGACTGTGGGTTACGAGCAGTACTTC. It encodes CASSQDLGRGTVGYEQYF.

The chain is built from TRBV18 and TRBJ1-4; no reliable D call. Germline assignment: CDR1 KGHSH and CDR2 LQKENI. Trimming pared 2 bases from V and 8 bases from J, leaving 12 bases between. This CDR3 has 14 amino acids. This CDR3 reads CASSPVEGGEKLFF. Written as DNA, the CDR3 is TGTGCCAGCTCACCAGTGGAGGGAGGCGAAAAACTGTTTTTT.

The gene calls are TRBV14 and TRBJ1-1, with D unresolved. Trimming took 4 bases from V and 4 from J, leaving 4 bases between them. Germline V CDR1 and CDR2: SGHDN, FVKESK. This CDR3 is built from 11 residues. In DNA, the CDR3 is TGTGCCAGCAGCCTGAGCACTGAAGCTTTCTTT. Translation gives CASSLSTEAFF.